This T cell receptor (beta chain) was captured by sequencing in a study of siplizumab effects on memory and regulatory T cells. Germline V gives CDR1 SGHNT, CDR2 YYREEE (reference sequence). The CDR3 has 14 residues. V dropped 0 bases and J dropped 4 bases, with 10 bases sitting between them. Libraries were prepared by immunoSEQ multiplex PCR; TCRdb keeps only in-frame clonotypes and omits some of them. The profile shows 50,000 or so clones, nearly 98% of them singletons. The sequence was collected from a human donor in good health. The specimen sequenced was naive CD4+ T cells sorted from blood. The rearrangement uses TRBV5-4 and TRBJ1-1; weak D call: TRBD1 (6 bases). In DNA, the CDR3 is TGTGCCAGCAGCTTGGATCAGGGGCGCACTGAAGCTTTCTTT. It is translated as CASSLDQGRTEAFF.